The 25 T cell receptor beta chains given below trace back to one sample, sequenced in a study of blood T cell repertoires in COVID-19. Clones were read by immunoSEQ multiplex PCR, and TCRdb kept only the in-frame ones, dropping some. The sample contains around 92,000 clones, around 84% of which appear only once. Sequenced sample: peripheral blood. The receptors originated from a woman aged 55-69 years in a cohort sampled during active or convalescent COVID-19.

The rearrangement uses TRBV7-8 and TRBJ1-2; possibly TRBD1 for D (5 bases). The germline CDR1 and CDR2 sequences are SGHVS and FQNEAQ. This CDR3 spans 14 amino acids. The V end lost 3 bases, the J end lost 5 bases, and 13 bases lay between the germline ends. CDR3 loop: CASSLLGRGYGYTF. The CDR3, as DNA: TGTGCCAGCAGCTTGTTGGGAAGGGGATATGGCTACACCTTC.

The count of this clone is one. The rearrangement joins TRBV4-2 to TRBJ1-3; maybe TRBD1 (5 bases). Per the germline V gene, CDR1 is LGHNA and CDR2 is YNFKEQ. The ends were cut back, 1 base at V and 1 base at J, with 14 bases in the middle. There are 17 residues in the CDR3. CDR3 bases: TGTGCCAGCAGCCAAGGGCCCCAGGACACATCTGGAAACACCATATATTTT. Protein: CASSQGPQDTSGNTIYF.

The chain combines TRBV5-1 with TRBJ2-7; TRBD1 agrees at 9 bases. The germline V gene has CDR1 SGHRS and CDR2 YFSETQ. The CDR3 is made up of 14 amino acids. With 0 bases clipped from V and 3 bases from J, the junction kept 1 base outside the gene matches. The CDR3 sequence: CASSLGQGGYEQYF. The CDR3 DNA follows: TGCGCCAGCAGCTTGGGACAGGGGGGCTACGAGCAGTACTTC.

The chain links TRBV6-1 to TRBJ1-2, with 10 bases identical to TRBD1. The V gene's germline CDR1 is MNHNS and CDR2 SASEGT. The CDR3 has 15 amino acids. Trimming cost V 2 bases and J 5 bases; bases outside gene matches: 5. CDR3 region: CASSEQTGGWYGYTF. The CDR3, as DNA: TGTGCCAGCAGTGAACAGACAGGGGGCTGGTATGGCTACACCTTC.

The chain uses TRBV19 and TRBJ2-7; TRBD2 matches at 7 bases. Germline V gene sequence: CDR1 LNHDA, CDR2 SQIVND (reference sequence). V dropped 1 base and J dropped 3; count of bases not matched to a gene: 0. CDR3 size: 13 residues. This CDR3 reads CASSIGDYYEQYF. In DNA form, the CDR3 reads TGTGCCAGTAGTATAGGGGACTACTACGAGCAGTACTTC.

This clone was seen only a few times. This chain connects TRBV28 to TRBJ2-7, with a weak D call TRBD1 (5 bases). The V and J ends lost 6 bases and 5 bases respectively, with 11 bases between them. Germline V gives CDR1 MDHEN, CDR2 SYDVKM. The CDR3 has 12 residues. CDR3 in amino acids: CASSQGGNEQYF. DNA for the CDR3: TGTGCCAGCAGCCAGGGTGGCAACGAGCAGTACTTC.

V is TRBV4-1 and J is TRBJ2-5, with TRBD1 matching 7 bases. The V gene's germline CDR1 is MGHRA and CDR2 YSYEKL. Trimming removed 3 bases from V and 7 bases from J; junction bases left unmatched: 11. The CDR3 is 15 residues long. DNA for the CDR3: TGCGCCAGCAGCCAGACCGGGACAGCACCACCGACCCAGTACTTC. As protein: CASSQTGTAPPTQYF.

The rearrangement uses TRBV15 and TRBJ1-6; TRBD1 matches at 9 bases. From germline, CDR1 is LNHNV and CDR2 YYDKDF (reference sequence). V dropped 8 bases and J dropped 8; count of bases not matched to a gene: 10. The CDR3 consists of 15 residues. CDR3 bases: TGTGCCACCTCGTCGGGACAGGGTATTTATTCACCCCTCCACTTT. Translated: CATSSGQGIYSPLHF.

V and J are TRBV28 and TRBJ2-7; D gene uncertain. The CDR3 sequence is 12 residues long. CDR1 MDHEN and CDR2 SYDVKM come from the germline V gene. V was shortened by 2 bases and J by 5 bases, with 7 bases between the two germline ends. CDR3 protein: CASSLQLDEQYF. CDR3 DNA sequence: TGTGCCAGCAGTTTACAGTTGGACGAGCAGTACTTC.

The chain has TRBV5-1 and TRBJ1-2; 7 nucleotides match TRBD1. V was pared by 4 bases and J by 0 bases, with 6 bases of the junction left unmatched. Germline assignment: CDR1 SGHRS and CDR2 YFSETQ. The CDR3 extends over 15 amino acids. The CDR3 sequence: CASSQTGWSNYGYTF. DNA of the CDR3: TGCGCCAGCAGCCAGACAGGGTGGTCTAACTATGGCTACACCTTC.

This clone was detected only once. The chain combines TRBV3-1 (or the pseudogene TRBV3-2) with TRBJ1-5; perhaps TRBD1 as D (6 bases). This CDR3 spans 12 amino acids. The V end was cut by 4 bases, the J end by 7 bases, with 8 bases between. Germline values: CDR1 LGHDT, CDR2 YNNKEL (reference sequence). CDR3: CASSPGHQPQHF. CDR3 in DNA: TGTGCCAGCAGCCCGGGACACCAGCCCCAGCATTTT.

The chain joins TRBV4-1 to TRBJ2-5; TRBD2 matches at 10 bases. The CDR3 has 18 residues. Germline V gene data show CDR1 as MGHRA and CDR2 as YSYEKL. Unmatched junction bases numbered 10, after V lost 1 base and J lost 2 bases. CDR3 sequence: CASSQGVVSGGRQETQYF. The CDR3 DNA sequence: TGCGCCAGCAGCCAAGGCGTCGTTAGCGGGGGGCGACAAGAGACCCAGTACTTC.

The chain joins TRBV5-1 to TRBJ2-7, with 11 bases that match TRBD2. The CDR3 covers 14 residues. From germline, CDR1 is SGHRS and CDR2 YFSETQ. The V gene end was trimmed by 1 base and the J gene end by 4 bases; junction bases not matched to a gene: 1. The CDR3 sequence: CASSLTSGSYEQYF. The CDR3 DNA reads as TGCGCCAGCAGCTTGACTAGCGGGAGTTACGAGCAGTACTTC.

The chain has TRBV28 and TRBJ1-2; 12 bases align to TRBD1. CDR3 length: 14 residues. Unmatched junction bases numbered 9, after V lost 2 bases and J lost 14 bases. Germline V CDR1 and CDR2: MDHEN, SYDVKM. CDR3 in amino acids: CASSLGGQGALETF. For the CDR3, the DNA is TGTGCCAGCAGTTTAGGGGGACAGGGGGCGTTAGAAACCTTC.

The rearrangement links TRBV10-2 to TRBJ1-2; tentatively, D is TRBD1 (5 bases). Trimming removed 2 bases from V and 8 bases from J, with 18 bases in between. Germline loops: CDR1 WSHSY, CDR2 SAAADI. CDR3 length: 15 amino acids. CDR3 sequence (DNA): TGCGCCAGCAGTGAGGGGCGGAAAGGGGTAGGCGGCTACACCTTC. Its protein product is CASSEGRKGVGGYTF.

The chain links TRBV7-2 to TRBJ1-2; no clear D gene. The ends were cut back, 3 bases at V and 5 bases at J, with 7 bases in the middle. The CDR3 has 12 residues. Germline V gene sequence: CDR1 SGHTA, CDR2 FQGNSA. The CDR3 loop reads CASSFGLYGYTF. CDR3 nucleotides: TGTGCCAGCAGCTTTGGCCTGTATGGCTACACCTTC.

This clone appeared a few times. CDR3 sequence reads: CATRGGPGADTQYF. The DNA of the CDR3 is TGTGCCACCAGGGGAGGCCCCGGGGCAGATACGCAGTATTTT. The V gene is TRBV24-1, the J gene TRBJ2-3, with D possibly being TRBD2 (6 bases). There are 14 residues in the CDR3. Trimming removed 7 bases at V and 4 bases at J, with 14 bases between. Germline V gives CDR1 KGHDR, CDR2 SFDVKD.

The chain carries TRBV7-6 and TRBJ1-6, with D unclear. This CDR3 is built from 12 residues. V was shortened by 1 base and J by 11 bases, with 6 bases between the two germline ends. CDR1 SGHVS and CDR2 FNYEAQ come from the germline V gene. In nucleotides, the CDR3 is TGTGCCAGCAGCTTAGGGGGAGCACCCCTCCACTTT. It encodes CASSLGGAPLHF.

The V gene is TRBV19, the J gene TRBJ2-5; D uncertain. Germline-derived CDR1 and CDR2 are LNHDA and SQIVND (reference sequence). This CDR3 comprises 14 residues. Trimming shortened V by 6 bases and J by 3 bases, and 14 bases separated the two germline ends. CDR3 sequence reads: CASRQLPNEETQYF. The CDR3 nucleotides read TGTGCCAGTAGGCAACTTCCTAATGAAGAGACCCAGTACTTC.

This clone was recorded only once. The CDR3 sequence is CASSWGEGANYGYTF. Written as DNA, the CDR3 is TGTGCCAGCAGCTGGGGTGAGGGCGCCAACTATGGCTACACCTTC. This rearrangement joins TRBV5-4 to TRBJ1-2; no clear D gene. V was cut by 3 bases and J by 2 bases, with 14 bases left in between. Germline lookup yields CDR1 SGHNT and CDR2 YYREEE (reference sequence). This CDR3 region has 15 residues.

CDR3 amino acids: CASRQGAPYEQYF. DNA of the CDR3: TGTGCCAGTAGACAGGGGGCTCCCTACGAGCAGTACTTC. This chain connects TRBV12-3 or TRBV12-4 to TRBJ2-7; 10 nucleotides agree with TRBD1. V trimming: 9 bases; J trimming: 2 bases; junction bases outside the gene matches: 4. This CDR3 comprises 13 residues.

The chain has TRBV28 and TRBJ1-1; D is unresolved. Germline V gives CDR1 MDHEN, CDR2 SYDVKM. Trimming took off 6 bases at V and 10 bases at J, with 15 bases between the two ends. This CDR3 has 12 residues. CDR3 sequence (DNA): TGTGCCAGCAGCTTTCCTAGCGGCGGAGCTTTCTTT. It specifies CASSFPSGGAFF.

The chain links TRBV5-6 to TRBJ1-1, with TRBD1 matching 8 bases. Germline-derived CDR1 and CDR2 are SGHDT and YYEEEE. This CDR3 region has 15 residues. The ends lost 0 bases at V and 2 bases at J; junction bases unmatched: 3. CDR3 residues: CASSLVDRANTEAFF. CDR3 bases: TGTGCCAGCAGCTTGGTGGACAGGGCCAACACTGAAGCTTTCTTT.

The chain links TRBV27 to TRBJ1-1; TRBD1 might be the D (5 bases). V was pared by 0 bases and J by 3 bases, with 11 bases between. Germline-derived CDR1 and CDR2 are MNHEY and SMNVEV (reference sequence). This CDR3 comprises 15 residues. CDR3 bases: TGTGCCAGCAGTTTATCGTACGGGGGGGACACTGAAGCTTTCTTT. Translated: CASSLSYGGDTEAFF.

J is TRBJ1-5 and V is TRBV19, with a tentative D call TRBD1 (6 bases). Deletions cut 5 bases from V and 6 bases from J, with 20 bases between. The CDR3 consists of 16 residues. The germline CDR1 and CDR2 sequences are LNHDA and SQIVND (reference sequence). DNA of the CDR3: TGTGCCAGTAGTCTGGGGGACACAAATGGTATTCAGCCCCAGCATTTT. Its protein product is CASSLGDTNGIQPQHF.